This TCR beta chain emerged from a study of blood T cell repertoires in COVID-19. Original handling: Reference gene primers were amplified, and this amplification served to estimate nucleated cell counts. TCRdb's copy holds only in-frame clones and misses some; the assay was immunoSEQ multiplex PCR. The V and J calls and clone size were taken over from that table, and D and trimming were inferred from the DNA. Among some 330,000 clones listed, over 75% were seen once. Donors were grouped by their self-reported clinical history. This clone has a single count. This CDR3 is built from 14 residues. Sequencing was carried out using PBMCs or T cells enriched from blood (not recorded which). This clonotype was obtained from a man aged 30-40 years who had recovered from COVID-19. The chain combines TRBV21-1 with TRBJ1-4; the table assigns TRBD1, which was not confirmed against the DNA. TRBV21-1 is described as a pseudogene. CDR3 amino acids: CASSRDRANEKLFF. CDR3 in DNA: TGTGCCAGCAGCCGTGACAGGGCTAATGAAAAACTGTTTTTT.